This T cell receptor beta chain was observed in a study of CD8 T cells in ankylosing spondylitis. V was clipped by 8 bases and J by 3 bases, with 14 bases between them. Germline V gene sequence: CDR1 SEHNR, CDR2 FQNEAQ (reference sequence). The CDR3 contains 13 residues. This clonotype was seen a single time. The antigen is unknown. Using quantitative 5'-RACE with molecular barcodes, the authors made TCR beta libraries. TCRdb ran MiXCR on the 5' RACE reads and lists one entry per CDR3 protein. Among around 770,000 distinct CDR3 sequences, around a fifth were seen once, and the ten largest hold around 19%. Study-level findings and limits: Ankylosing spondylitis blood appeared to carry a characteristic TCR beta motif of fewer than 10 highly homologous variants. Matched ankylosing spondylitis synovial fluid reportedly contained a significantly enriched population of disease-linked clones. Several of the motif variants were reported before in synovial fluid and blood from reactive arthritis. Disease-associated clonotypes exhibited CD8+ identity and were relatively infrequent in peripheral blood.

This chain joins TRBV7-9 and TRBJ2-7; either TRBD1 or TRBD2 may supply D (6 bases each). The receptor's source is a male donor with ankylosing spondylitis. The source material was blood, either unsorted or a sorted T cell fraction (not recorded which). Here the CDR3 DNA reads TGTGCCAGCTCCCGGGGGCCTCGCTACGAGCAGTACTTC. Protein product: CASSRGPRYEQYF.